This T cell receptor beta chain emerged from a study of blood T cell repertoires in COVID-19. About the research overall: COVID-19 samples collected from the United States, Italy and Spain covered acute and convalescent phases. PBMCs, B-cell-depleted T cells, or T cells provided the cDNA or gDNA that made up the material.

Deletions cut 9 bases from V and 4 bases from J, with 9 bases between. Germline CDR1 and CDR2: SNHLY and FYNNEI. The CDR3 runs 12 residues. Original handling: Reference gene primer amplification gave nucleated cell count estimates. TCRdb's copy holds only in-frame clones and misses some; the assay was immunoSEQ multiplex PCR. The DNA was the basis for D and trimming; V, J and clone size are from that table. The sample gives fewer than 90,000 clones, approximately 86% of which show up once; around 14% is in the top ten. V is TRBV2 and J is TRBJ2-2, with TRBD1 as a possible D gene (6 bases). Sequencing input: peripheral blood. The TCR was taken from a male donor with acute or convalescent COVID-19. The CDR3 spells CARTGLTGELFF. The DNA for the CDR3 is TGTGCCAGGACAGGCCTCACCGGGGAGCTGTTTTTT.